This T cell receptor (beta chain) was identified during a study of cytomegalovirus exposure and HLA in healthy donors. General study findings and limits: The later analysis indicated that the majority of CMV-associated TCR beta chains appeared HLA-restricted. A few of the chains that were CMV-associated were confirmed in vitro to be specific for CMV antigens.

This CDR3 region has 14 residues. V was pared by 8 bases and J by 3 bases, with 6 bases of the junction left unmatched. Germline CDR1 MNHNY, CDR2 SVGAGI (reference sequence). The study ran its PCR with 60 Vbeta and 13 Jbeta primers. TCRdb's copy holds only in-frame clones and misses some; the assay was immunoSEQ multiplex PCR. The data show 150,000 to 180,000 clones, about four fifths seen once. This clone has a handful of counts. Its antigen is currently unknown. The sample taken for sequencing was PBMCs. The chain uses TRBV6-6 and TRBJ2-1, with 8 bases aligning to TRBD1. The receptor comes from a man between 25 and 39 years old in good health and CMV-seropositive. The CDR3 reads CASDSGTGYNEQFF. The CDR3 DNA is TGTGCCAGCGACTCCGGGACAGGCTACAATGAGCAGTTCTTC.